One and the same sample provided the 22 T cell receptor beta chains below, sequenced in a study of blood T cells in healthy people across ages. The second PCR ran about 6 to 12 cycles with a sample-barcoded 5' primer and J-beta primers. MiXCR, run by TCRdb on the 5' RACE reads, gives a single entry per CDR3 protein. This sample has approximately 850,000 distinct CDR3 sequences, with roughly 44% found just once. The source material was blood. These TCRs come from a man aged 55 to 70 in good health.

The chain is built from TRBV4-3 and TRBJ1-2; possibly TRBD1 for D (6 bases). V was clipped by 3 bases and J by 3 bases, with 17 bases between them. CDR3 length equals 16 residues. Per germline, CDR1 LGHNA and CDR2 YSLEER. The DNA for the CDR3 is TGCGCCAGCAGCCATCCCGGGAGGGGGTGGGACTATGGCTACACCTTC. It codes for CASSHPGRGWDYGYTF.

This clonotype was detected only a few times. This rearrangement joins TRBV6-5 to TRBJ1-1; D remains ambiguous. This CDR3 contains 14 residues. Germline CDR1 MNHEY, CDR2 SVGAGI. Deletions cut 0 bases from V and 1 base from J, with 6 bases between. The CDR3 loop is CASSYSGGNTEAFF. The CDR3, as DNA: TGTGCCAGCAGTTACTCGGGCGGGAACACTGAAGCTTTCTTT.

The rearrangement joins TRBV2 to TRBJ2-5; TRBD1 might be the D (6 bases). Per the germline V gene, CDR1 is SNHLY and CDR2 is FYNNEI. The CDR3 length is 15 residues. V lost 6 bases, J lost 6 bases, and 20 bases lay in between. CDR3 in DNA: TGTGCCAGCAGCTTATACCCGGACAGTCCAAAGACCCAGTACTTC. Protein product: CASSLYPDSPKTQYF. The complete variable domain, with remaining parts taken from reference TRBV2 and TRBJ2-5, reads EPEVTQTPSHQVTQMGQEVILRCVPISNHLYFYWYRQILGQKVEFLVSFYNNEISEKSEIFDDQFSVERPDGSNFTLKIRSTKLEDSAMYFCASSLYPDSPKTQYFGPGTRLLVL.

This chain joins TRBV9 and TRBJ1-2; D is undetermined. This CDR3 comprises 13 residues. From germline, CDR1 is SGDLS and CDR2 YYNGEE. Trimming cost V 0 bases and J 4 bases, with 7 bases left between them. The chain's CDR3 is CASSVGPTYGYTF. CDR3 nucleotide sequence: TGTGCCAGCAGCGTAGGACCGACCTATGGCTACACCTTC.

The rearrangement uses TRBV9 and TRBJ2-1, with 9 positions matching TRBD1. Germline V gene sequence: CDR1 SGDLS, CDR2 YYNGEE. V dropped 2 bases and J dropped 2; count of bases not matched to a gene: 2. The length of the CDR3 is 15 residues. CDR3 protein: CASSVGTGPYNEQFF. CDR3 nucleotides: TGTGCCAGCAGCGTTGGGACAGGGCCCTACAATGAGCAGTTCTTC.

This clonotype was recorded at least ten times. The J gene is TRBJ1-2, the V gene TRBV3-1; TRBD1 might be the D (5 bases). V was clipped by 4 bases and J by 4 bases, with 13 bases between them. CDR3 length: 14 residues. Germline values: CDR1 LGHDT, CDR2 YNNKEL (reference sequence). This CDR3 is CASSPRGDRYGYTF. CDR3 nucleotides: TGTGCCAGCAGCCCTCGGGGGGACCGCTATGGCTACACCTTC.

This clonotype was observed a few times. The gene calls are TRBV10-3 and TRBJ2-3; tentatively, D is TRBD2 (5 bases). The V gene's germline CDR1 is ENHRY and CDR2 SYGVKD. This CDR3 is built from 15 residues. Trimming took off 5 bases at V and 4 bases at J, with 16 bases between the two ends. The CDR3 sequence is CAISPSTAEADTQYF. DNA for the CDR3: TGTGCCATCAGTCCTAGCACAGCAGAAGCAGATACGCAGTATTTT.

This clonotype showed up just a few times. The chain couples TRBV4-3 to TRBJ2-1; 7 bases are shared with TRBD1. This CDR3 spans 16 amino acids. V dropped 0 bases and J dropped 9; count of bases not matched to a gene: 11. From germline, CDR1 is LGHNA and CDR2 YSLEER. The DNA of the CDR3 is TGCGCCAGCAGCCAAGATCTGGCGACAGGGCTAGGTGAGCAGTTCTTC. This codes for CASSQDLATGLGEQFF.

V gene TRBV4-1 combines with J gene TRBJ2-7; 9 positions match TRBD1. Germline CDR1 is MGHRA and CDR2 is YSYEKL. This CDR3 region has 15 residues. The ends lost 4 bases at V and 7 bases at J; junction bases unmatched: 11. This chain's CDR3 is CASSPGQGPSEEQYF. The CDR3 DNA reads as TGCGCCAGCAGCCCGGGACAGGGCCCATCGGAGGAGCAGTACTTC.

This sequence joins TRBV7-9 and TRBJ1-6; weak D call: TRBD1 (6 bases). V was pared by 3 bases and J by 10 bases, with 16 bases between. This CDR3 has 15 amino acids. Germline CDR1 is SEHNR and CDR2 is FQNEAQ (reference sequence). The DNA of the CDR3 is TGTGCCAGCAGCTTGGGGAACAGGGCGGAGTCACCCCTCCACTTT. Translation: CASSLGNRAESPLHF.

This clonotype was seen only a few times. This chain links TRBV7-7 with TRBJ2-7; 9 bases are a match to TRBD2. CDR1 and CDR2 (germline): SSHAT, FNYEAQ (reference sequence). The CDR3 is 13 residues long. The CDR3 DNA follows: TGTGCTGTATCTAGCGGGGCCAGCTACGAGCAGTACTTC. Protein sequence: CAVSSGASYEQYF.

V gene TRBV20-1 combines with J gene TRBJ2-6; D not certain. V was cut by 3 bases and J by 0 bases, with 9 bases left in between. Germline values: CDR1 DFQATT, CDR2 SNEGSKA (reference sequence). The CDR3 is 15 amino acids. CDR3 region: CSARSQNSGANVLTF. The CDR3 coding sequence is TGCAGTGCTAGGTCGCAGAACTCTGGGGCCAACGTCCTGACTTTC.

The gene calls are TRBV12-3 or TRBV12-4 and TRBJ2-5; 9 nucleotides line up with TRBD1. The CDR3 is 15 amino acids. V lost 1 base to trimming and J lost 6 bases; unmatched junction nucleotides: 6. The CDR3 spells CASSLGPGQGKTQYF. CDR3 DNA sequence: TGTGCCAGCAGTTTAGGCCCGGGACAGGGAAAGACCCAGTACTTC.

This rearrangement joins TRBV11-2 to TRBJ2-5; D unresolved. Trimming left V 9 bases short and J 0 bases short, with 14 bases between. Germline lookup yields CDR1 SGHAT and CDR2 FQNNGV. The CDR3 is 14 amino acids. CDR3 residues: CASGFDGYQETQYF. The DNA of the CDR3 is TGTGCCAGTGGGTTCGATGGGTACCAAGAGACCCAGTACTTC. Together with reference TRBV11-2 and TRBJ2-5, the CDR3 gives the full variable domain: EAGVAQSPRYKIIEKRQSVAFWCNPISGHATLYWYQQILGQGPKLLIQFQNNGVVDDSQLPKDRFSAERLKGVDSTLKIQPAKLEDSAVYLCASGFDGYQETQYFGPGTRLLVL.

This clonotype was seen a handful of times. The chain links TRBV6-6 to TRBJ2-7; no reliable D call. With 6 bases removed from V and 4 bases from J, the gap between germline ends came to 13 bases. The CDR3 is made up of 13 amino acids. Germline V CDR1 and CDR2: MNHNY, SVGAGI (reference sequence). CDR3 loop: CASSRAAFYEQYF. Written as DNA, the CDR3 is TGTGCCAGCAGCCGCGCAGCGTTTTACGAGCAGTACTTC.

This clonotype was observed a few times. The rearrangement joins TRBV28 to TRBJ2-5, with 11 bases matching TRBD2. Germline trimming cut 6 bases from V and 3 bases from J; bases unmatched to any gene: 6. The germline V gene has CDR1 MDHEN and CDR2 SYDVKM. The CDR3 sequence is 15 residues long. CDR3 nucleotide sequence: TGTGCCAGCAGATCCCTAGCGGGGGGCAAAGAGACCCAGTACTTC. It encodes CASRSLAGGKETQYF.

The chain employs TRBV28 and TRBJ2-3; a weak D match, TRBD2 (6 bases). This CDR3 comprises 16 residues. The germline CDR1 and CDR2 sequences are MDHEN and SYDVKM. Trimming left V 6 bases short and J 2 bases short, with 18 bases between. The CDR3 region is CASSLNVGGYTDTQYF. The CDR3 DNA reads as TGTGCCAGCAGCCTAAATGTCGGGGGATACACAGATACGCAGTATTTT.

The J gene is TRBJ1-6, the V gene TRBV7-8; a possible D gene is TRBD1 (6 bases). With 1 base removed from V and 11 bases from J, the gap between germline ends came to 15 bases. This CDR3 has 15 amino acids. Germline lookup yields CDR1 SGHVS and CDR2 FQNEAQ. CDR3 in amino acids: CASSLGGRGRTPLHF. The CDR3 DNA is TGTGCCAGCAGCTTAGGAGGCAGGGGTAGGACACCCCTCCACTTT.

The chain is built from TRBV20-1 and TRBJ2-7, with D perhaps matching TRBD2 (6 bases). This CDR3 spans 12 amino acids. The V end was cut by 3 bases, the J end by 3 bases, with 9 bases between. In germline, CDR1 is DFQATT, CDR2 SNEGSKA (reference sequence). CDR3: CSASIADYEQYF. The CDR3, as DNA: TGCAGTGCTAGCATAGCGGACTACGAGCAGTACTTC.

The chain carries TRBV7-2 and TRBJ1-5; the D gene is possibly TRBD1 (6 bases). The CDR3 runs 15 residues. V was shortened by 3 bases and J by 6 bases, with 15 bases between the two germline ends. Germline assignment: CDR1 SGHTA and CDR2 FQGNSA. This chain's CDR3 is CASSFEQGFRQPQHF. The CDR3 DNA is TGTGCCAGCAGCTTCGAACAGGGTTTCCGTCAGCCCCAGCATTTT.

This chain links TRBV5-1 with TRBJ2-1; D is ambiguous. This CDR3 has 12 amino acids. With 4 bases removed from V and 8 bases from J, the gap between germline ends came to 10 bases. Per germline, CDR1 SGHRS and CDR2 YFSETQ. The CDR3 sequence is CASSPKGDEQFF. CDR3 in DNA: TGCGCCAGCAGCCCTAAGGGCGATGAGCAGTTCTTC.

The J gene is TRBJ2-5, the V gene TRBV14; the D is unclear. Germline V lookup: CDR1 SGHDN, CDR2 FVKESK. V was cut by 0 bases and J by 11 bases, with 13 bases left in between. The CDR3 has 13 residues. The CDR3 protein is CASSQDSRNEQYF. CDR3 nucleotide sequence: TGTGCCAGCAGCCAAGATTCGCGAAATGAGCAGTACTTC.